These T cell receptor beta chains were read from a single sample in a study of blood T cell repertoires in COVID-19. Clones were read by immunoSEQ multiplex PCR, and TCRdb kept only the in-frame ones, dropping some. This table has approximately 55,000 clones, over 60% appearing once. Sequencing was done on a sample of peripheral blood. These receptors all come from a man between 25 and 39 years old with COVID-19, enrolled during active disease. Both conserved end residues are part of each CDR3. A D gene is named only where the DNA matches it firmly. Clone size appears in some rows only: once, few, many, or a class for an expanded clone.

j_gene | d_gene | abundance | v_gene | CDR3aa | CDR3nt
TRBJ2-7 | - | - | TRBV7-2 | CASSLVRSPDEQYF | TGTGCCAGCAGCTTAGTCCGCTCTCCGGACGAGCAGTACTTC
TRBJ1-1 | - | few | TRBV5-6 | CASSLGGGPAGGEAFF | TGTGCCAGCAGCTTGGGTGGGGGCCCCGCTGGCGGTGAAGCTTTCTTT
TRBJ2-1 | - | - | TRBV2 | CASSPITYNEQFF | TGTGCCAGCAGTCCTATAACCTACAATGAGCAGTTCTTC
TRBJ2-7 | - | - | TRBV19 | CASNDPQQGSYEQYF | TGTGCCAGTAACGACCCCCAACAGGGATCCTACGAGCAGTACTTC
TRBJ2-1 | TRBD2 | - | TRBV6-4 | CASSDFTSGSNEQFF | TGTGCCAGCAGTGATTTTACTAGCGGGAGTAATGAGCAGTTCTTC
TRBJ2-1 | - | - | TRBV19 | CASSLGLFYEQFF | TGTGCCAGTAGCCTCGGACTATTCTATGAGCAGTTCTTC
TRBJ1-2 | TRBD1 | once | TRBV7-2 | CASSERQGAQGYTF | TGTGCCAGCAGCGAAAGACAGGGGGCGCAGGGCTACACCTTC
TRBJ2-5 | - | - | TRBV9 | CASSVNNIETQYF | TGTGCCAGCAGCGTAAATAATATCGAGACCCAGTACTTC
TRBJ2-1 | - | - | TRBV13 | CASSLDAGTHHLF | TGTGCCAGCAGCTTAGATGCCGGGACTCACCACCTCTTC
TRBJ1-3 | TRBD1 | once | TRBV28 | CASSRQGAAGNTIYF | TGTGCCAGCTCGCGACAGGGGGCGGCTGGAAACACCATATATTTT
TRBJ1-6 | TRBD1 | - | TRBV5-6 | CASSPGQGRNSPLHF | TGTGCCAGCAGTCCCGGACAGGGTCGGAATTCACCCCTCCACTTT
TRBJ2-1 | TRBD2 | - | TRBV6-2/TRBV6-3 | CASSLVLGGGRGEQFF | TGTGCCAGCAGTTTGGTCTTGGGGGGAGGGAGGGGTGAGCAGTTCTTC
TRBJ2-5 | - | - | TRBV28 | CASSLRTFLYF | TGTGCCAGCAGCTTGCGGACTTTTCTGTACTTC
TRBJ2-2 | - | - | TRBV7-8 | CASSSGTLTGELFF | TGTGCCAGCAGCTCCGGGACACTCACCGGGGAGCTGTTTTTT
TRBJ2-2 | - | - | TRBV6-5 | CASSYTAVNTGELFF | TGTGCCAGCAGTTACACAGCGGTTAACACCGGGGAGCTGTTTTTT
TRBJ1-2 | - | - | TRBV5-3 | CARSRAQGGETF | TGTGCCAGAAGCCGAGCCCAGGGAGGTGAGACCTTC
TRBJ1-6 | - | - | TRBV19 | CASSNGGSLNSPLHF | TGTGCCAGTAGCAACGGGGGTTCTCTCAATTCACCCCTCCACTTT
TRBJ1-1 | - | - | TRBV5-6 | CASSYNRADTEAFF | TGTGCCAGCAGCTATAACAGGGCGGATACTGAAGCTTTCTTT
TRBJ2-1 | - | - | TRBV11-2 | CASSRLSYNEQFF | TGTGCCAGCAGTCGACTCTCCTACAATGAGCAGTTCTTC
TRBJ1-1 | - | - | TRBV7-8 | CASSPLVGAGTEAFF | TGTGCCAGCAGCCCACTGGTGGGGGCCGGGACTGAAGCTTTCTTT
TRBJ2-3 | TRBD2 | - | TRBV11-2 | CASSLETSGSTQYF | TGTGCCAGCAGCTTAGAAACTAGCGGGAGTACGCAGTATTTT
TRBJ2-6 | - | - | TRBV10-3 | CAISDTSGTYSSGANVLTF | TGTGCCATCAGTGATACATCCGGGACTTACAGCTCTGGGGCCAACGTCCTGACTTTC
TRBJ2-2 | - | - | TRBV7-2 | CASTTSGLLTGELFF | TGTGCCAGCACGACGTCGGGGTTACTGACCGGGGAGCTGTTTTTT
TRBJ1-2 | TRBD1 | - | TRBV19 | CASSVGTGNLAYGYTF | TGTGCCAGTAGTGTGGGGACAGGGAACTTAGCCTATGGCTACACCTTC
TRBJ1-2 | TRBD1 | - | TRBV28 | CASTYRGRIYGYTF | TGTGCCAGCACCTACAGGGGTCGGATCTATGGCTACACCTTC
TRBJ1-1 | TRBD1 | - | TRBV28 | CASSPTGAGVNTEAFF | TGTGCCAGCAGTCCTACAGGGGCTGGGGTGAACACTGAAGCTTTCTTT
TRBJ1-1 | TRBD1 | few | TRBV11-3 | CASSSGGEEAFF | TGTGCCAGCAGCTCAGGGGGCGAGGAAGCTTTCTTT
TRBJ2-1 | TRBD2 | - | TRBV3-1/TRBV3-2 | CASSQGTSGNPSNEQFF | TGTGCCAGCAGCCAGGGGACTAGCGGGAACCCTTCCAATGAGCAGTTCTTC
TRBJ2-1 | - | - | TRBV4-1 | CASSPTEANEQFF | TGCGCCAGCAGCCCCACCGAGGCCAATGAGCAGTTCTTC
TRBJ1-4 | - | - | TRBV25-1 | CASSGTGSNEKLFF | TGTGCCAGCAGTGGAACAGGGTCTAATGAAAAACTGTTTTTT
TRBJ2-3 | - | - | TRBV28 | CASFPLRGMRTTDTQYF | TGTGCCAGCTTCCCCCTAAGGGGAATGCGAACTACAGATACGCAGTATTTT
TRBJ1-6 | TRBD1 | - | TRBV5-6 | CASSDRERSYNSPLHF | TGTGCCAGCAGCGACAGGGAACGCTCCTATAATTCACCCCTCCACTTT
TRBJ1-5 | TRBD1 | - | TRBV5-6 | CASSSGTGVNNQPQHF | TGTGCCAGCAGCTCCGGGACAGGGGTTAATAATCAGCCCCAGCATTTT
TRBJ2-7 | - | - | TRBV4-1 | CASSQESGTYEQYF | TGCGCCAGCAGCCAAGAGTCCGGGACCTACGAGCAGTACTTC
TRBJ1-5 | - | - | TRBV5-5 | CASSLRAGAGNQPQHF | TGTGCCAGCAGCTTGCGGGCAGGGGCTGGCAATCAGCCCCAGCATTTT
TRBJ2-5 | - | - | TRBV11-3 | CASSFSDQETQYF | TGTGCCAGCAGCTTCAGTGACCAAGAGACCCAGTACTTC
TRBJ2-7 | - | - | TRBV4-2 | CASSQRGRGYEQYF | TGTGCCAGCAGCCAACGGGGACGGGGGTACGAGCAGTACTTC
TRBJ2-2 | TRBD2 | - | TRBV19 | CASSFTLTSGGRTGELFF | TGTGCCAGTAGTTTCACCCTGACTAGCGGGGGGCGTACCGGGGAGCTGTTTTTT
TRBJ1-5 | - | - | TRBV18 | CASSPGTNQPQHF | TGTGCCAGCTCACCCGGGACAAATCAGCCCCAGCATTTT
TRBJ2-6 | TRBD2 | - | TRBV5-1 | CASSFSRLAVPSGANVLTF | TGCGCCAGCAGCTTCTCCCGACTAGCGGTCCCCTCTGGGGCCAACGTCCTGACTTTC
TRBJ2-5 | TRBD1 | - | TRBV5-6 | CASSSTGEETQYF | TGTGCCAGCAGCTCCACAGGGGAAGAGACCCAGTACTTC
TRBJ1-1 | - | - | TRBV27 | CASRMSSPTFTEAFF | TGTGCCAGCAGGATGAGTTCACCGACATTCACTGAAGCTTTCTTT